What follows are 24 T cell receptor beta chains derived from one specimen sequenced in a study of blood T cell repertoires in COVID-19. The table came from immunoSEQ multiplex PCR; TCRdb's copy has only in-frame clones and leaves some out. The data show approximately 290,000 clones, with about 85% seen just once and 0.87% held by the top ten. The sample consisted of peripheral blood. Receptors originate from a human donor with COVID-19, enrolled during active disease. The donor label of this sample is uncertain.

The chain carries TRBV12-2 and TRBJ1-5; the DNA was not compared with TRBD1, the D call given in the table. TRBV12-2 counts as a pseudogene. The CDR3 consists of 16 residues. In DNA, the CDR3 is TGTGCAAGTCGCTTAACAGGGGAACATTCTCATTCGCCCCAGCATTTT. It codes for CASRLTGEHSHSPQHF.

J is TRBJ2-1 and V is TRBV21-1; the table gives TRBD2 as D, unverified against the DNA. TRBV21-1 counts as a pseudogene. The length of the CDR3 is 12 residues. The CDR3 DNA follows: TGTGCCAGCCTGGAGACTTACAATGAGCAGTTCTTC. Translation: CASLETYNEQFF.

This chain's CDR3 is CASSLSGHSYNEQFF. CDR3 sequence (DNA): TGTGCCAGCAGCTTATCGGGACACTCCTACAATGAGCAGTTCTTC. The rearrangement joins TRBV7-3 to TRBJ2-1; TRBD1 is a possible D gene (6 bases). Germline V CDR1 and CDR2: SGHTA, FQGTGA. This CDR3 has 15 residues. V lost 2 bases, J lost 0 bases, and 8 bases lay in between.

CDR3 in DNA: TGTGCCAGCAGAATCCGGGACAGGGGAGGCTACACCTTC. This translates into CASRIRDRGGYTF. The chain recombines TRBV28 with TRBJ1-2, with 10 bases aligning to TRBD1. The V gene's germline CDR1 is MDHEN and CDR2 SYDVKM. CDR3 size: 13 residues. Unmatched junction bases numbered 6, after V lost 6 bases and J lost 8 bases.

The rearrangement joins TRBV3-1 (or the pseudogene TRBV3-2) to TRBJ2-5; tentative D call: TRBD2 (6 bases). Germline lookup yields CDR1 LGHDT and CDR2 YNNKEL (reference sequence). CDR3 length: 13 amino acids. Deletions cut 1 base from V and 5 bases from J, with 8 bases between. This CDR3 is CASSQGGGETQYF. Written as DNA, the CDR3 is TGTGCCAGCAGCCAAGGTGGGGGGGAGACCCAGTACTTC.

This chain links TRBV21-1 with TRBJ1-4; the table's D call, TRBD1, has no DNA check behind it. TRBV21-1 is marked as a pseudogene. The CDR3 consists of 18 residues. Written as DNA, the CDR3 is TGTGCCAGCAGCAAGTGGGACACTCAGACAGGGCGAAATGAAAAACTGTTTTTT. Protein: CASSKWDTQTGRNEKLFF.

V is TRBV28 and J is TRBJ1-2, with a possible D match to TRBD1 (5 bases). Trimming removed 1 base from V and 7 bases from J, with 13 bases in between. Germline V gives CDR1 MDHEN, CDR2 SYDVKM. This CDR3 has 14 amino acids. CDR3 sequence reads: CASSLFGREGGYTF. The CDR3 DNA is TGTGCCAGCAGTTTATTCGGCAGGGAGGGTGGCTACACCTTC.

This chain uses TRBV19 with TRBJ1-1; perhaps TRBD1 as D (6 bases). This CDR3 region has 14 residues. Germline V gene data show CDR1 as LNHDA and CDR2 as SQIVND (reference sequence). Trimming took off 10 bases at V and 1 base at J, with 16 bases between the two ends. CDR3 in amino acids: CAIHSGASNTEAFF. DNA for the CDR3: TGTGCCATTCACTCAGGGGCGTCGAACACTGAAGCTTTCTTT.

The chain has TRBV29-1 and TRBJ2-3, with 13 bases identical to TRBD2. Germline CDR1 SQVTM, CDR2 ANQGSEA. This CDR3 comprises 14 residues. V gave up 6 bases and J gave up 3 bases; unmatched junction bases: 3. CDR3 DNA sequence: TGCAGCGTAAAACTAGCGGGGGGGACAGATACGCAGTATTTT. Its translation is CSVKLAGGTDTQYF.

The chain carries TRBV19 and TRBJ1-5; D is perhaps TRBD1 (5 bases). The CDR3 covers 16 residues. Germline-derived CDR1 and CDR2 are LNHDA and SQIVND (reference sequence). V was trimmed by 8 bases and J by 0 bases, leaving 17 bases between them. The CDR3 nucleotides read TGTGCCAGTGAGCCCAGGGTTGGGTATAGCAATCAGCCCCAGCATTTT. It specifies CASEPRVGYSNQPQHF.

The table lists this clone with a few counts. J is TRBJ2-2 and V is TRBV7-9; D unclear. Germline-derived CDR1 and CDR2 are SEHNR and FQNEAQ (reference sequence). V was cut by 5 bases and J by 1 base, with 11 bases left in between. The CDR3 spans 15 residues. CDR3 protein: CASSPFPRNTGELFF. The CDR3 region has the DNA TGTGCCAGCAGCCCCTTCCCCAGGAACACCGGGGAGCTGTTTTTT.

This chain joins TRBV28 and TRBJ2-2; 10 positions agree with TRBD2. The CDR3 consists of 16 residues. Per the germline V gene, CDR1 is MDHEN and CDR2 is SYDVKM. Trimming removed 5 bases from V and 0 bases from J; junction bases left unmatched: 3. The CDR3 sequence: CASSPGTSANTGELFF. The CDR3 DNA is TGTGCCAGCAGTCCCGGGACTAGCGCGAACACCGGGGAGCTGTTTTTT.

The rearrangement joins TRBV6-5 to TRBJ2-7; 11 bases agree with TRBD1. The length of the CDR3 is 15 residues. CDR1 is MNHEY, CDR2 SVGAGI, per germline. With 10 bases clipped from V and 3 bases from J, the junction kept 11 bases outside the gene matches. CDR3 DNA sequence: TGTGCCACCAAAATGGCCGGGACAGGGGGCTACGAGCAGTACTTC. Its translation is CATKMAGTGGYEQYF.

The chain recombines TRBV28 with TRBJ1-1, with 10 nucleotides matching TRBD1. V trimming: 6 bases; J trimming: 4 bases; junction bases outside the gene matches: 11. The germline CDR1 and CDR2 sequences are MDHEN and SYDVKM. CDR3 length: 16 residues. CDR3 protein: CASSYPTGGWITEAFF. The DNA for the CDR3 is TGTGCCAGCAGCTACCCGACAGGGGGCTGGATCACTGAAGCTTTCTTT.

The CDR3 DNA sequence: TGTGCCAGCAGCCCCGGGAAGGGCCTAGATGAAAAACTGTTTTTT. It codes for CASSPGKGLDEKLFF. This chain links TRBV11-2 with TRBJ1-4; unclear D gene. V was trimmed by 5 bases and J by 6 bases, leaving 16 bases between them. Germline CDR1 reads SGHAT; CDR2 reads FQNNGV. This CDR3 spans 15 amino acids.

This rearrangement joins TRBV2 to TRBJ1-5; D uncertain. There are 14 residues in the CDR3. Trimming pared 6 bases from V and 0 bases from J, leaving 9 bases between. The germline CDR1 and CDR2 sequences are SNHLY and FYNNEI. The CDR3 nucleotides read TGTGCCAGCAGAAGACTTGATAGCAATCAGCCCCAGCATTTT. Its translation is CASRRLDSNQPQHF.

The genes are TRBV5-1 and TRBJ2-7; 10 bases align to TRBD1. Unmatched junction bases numbered 9, after V lost 0 bases and J lost 6 bases. The germline V gene encodes CDR1 SGHRS and CDR2 YFSETQ. The CDR3 sequence is 16 residues long. CDR3 sequence (DNA): TGCGCCAGCAGCTTGGAGGGACAGGGGAGACTAGCCGAGCAGTACTTC. Its protein is CASSLEGQGRLAEQYF.

The rearrangement uses TRBV6-6 and TRBJ1-2; the match to TRBD1 covers 11 bases. The V gene's germline CDR1 is MNHNY and CDR2 SVGAGI (reference sequence). V lost 0 bases to trimming and J lost 8 bases; unmatched junction nucleotides: 5. This CDR3 spans 15 amino acids. In DNA, the CDR3 is TGTGCCAGCAGTTACTCGGTGGACAGGGGGCAAGGCTACACCTTC. Encoded protein: CASSYSVDRGQGYTF.

The V and J genes are TRBV19 and TRBJ1-3; 8 bases line up with TRBD1. Trimming took 4 bases from V and 0 from J; bases not matched to a gene: 20. Germline V gene lookup returns CDR1 LNHDA and CDR2 SQIVND (reference sequence). This CDR3 is 21 amino acids long. The CDR3 sequence is CASSTLRTGTGDLLSGNTIYF. CDR3 nucleotides: TGTGCCAGTAGTACTCTCCGGACCGGGACAGGCGACCTGCTCTCTGGAAACACCATATATTTT.

The rearrangement links TRBV7-9 to TRBJ2-3, with D maybe TRBD1 (7 bases). CDR3 length: 17 residues. The ends were cut back, 5 bases at V and 0 bases at J, with 18 bases in the middle. Germline V CDR1 and CDR2: SEHNR, FQNEAQ (reference sequence). Written as DNA, the CDR3 is TGTGCCAGCAGCAAGGGGGCTGCGGGAATAAGCACAGATACGCAGTATTTT. Its protein product is CASSKGAAGISTDTQYF.

Only a few counts were recorded for this clone. J is TRBJ2-1 and V is TRBV5-5, with TRBD2 matching over 12 bases. The germline CDR1 and CDR2 sequences are SGHKS and YYEKEE (reference sequence). The CDR3 has 15 residues. The V segment lost 1 base and the J segment 11 bases; nucleotides outside the gene matches: 7. In DNA form, the CDR3 reads TGTGCCAGCAGCTTGTCGCCTAGCGGGAGGGATAAGCAGTTCTTC. Residues: CASSLSPSGRDKQFF.

The gene calls are TRBV6-2 or TRBV6-3 and TRBJ1-1; D unresolved. The CDR3 loop spans 14 amino acids. V was clipped by 6 bases and J by 0 bases, with 11 bases between them. The V gene's germline CDR1 is MNHEY and CDR2 SVGEGT. Written as DNA, the CDR3 is TGTGCCAGCAGCCCAGAGGGCGTGAACACTGAAGCTTTCTTT. It encodes CASSPEGVNTEAFF.

The V gene is TRBV3-1 (or the pseudogene TRBV3-2), the J gene TRBJ2-7; 9 nucleotides match TRBD1. Germline V gives CDR1 LGHDT, CDR2 YNNKEL (reference sequence). J gave up 6 bases and V 1 base, and 4 bases lay outside the gene matches. The CDR3 runs to 14 residues. DNA of the CDR3: TGTGCCAGCAGCCAAGGGGGACAGGGAGGCGAGCAGTACTTC. Its translation is CASSQGGQGGEQYF.

The rearrangement links TRBV19 to TRBJ1-1, with D maybe TRBD1 (5 bases). V lost 7 bases and J lost 2, with 14 bases in between. The CDR3 is 14 amino acids. Per germline, CDR1 LNHDA and CDR2 SQIVND (reference sequence). The CDR3 spells CASTKAGGNTEAFF. CDR3 in DNA: TGTGCCAGTACGAAGGCGGGGGGAAACACTGAAGCTTTCTTT.